This T cell receptor beta chain appears in the sequencing data of a study of OX40 agonist ivuxolimab in advanced cancers. Background on the study: A male proportion of 82.7% was recorded, with mean age around 62 years and range 23 to 79.

Sequencing used immunoSEQ multiplex PCR; TCRdb keeps in-frame clones, though not all of them. Found here are 81,000 or so clones, about 93% of them singletons; the top ten hold approximately 14%. CDR3 length: 14 residues. V dropped 5 bases and J dropped 6 bases, with 14 bases sitting between them. Germline loops: CDR1 MNHEY, CDR2 SVGAGI. Material: CD4+ or CD8+ T cells sorted from blood, obtained in a trial of the OX40 agonist ivuxolimab. The receptor was derived from an adult with an advanced solid tumor such as melanoma, head and neck, liver or kidney cancer. The chain recombines TRBV6-5 with TRBJ2-1; D possibly corresponds to TRBD2 (6 bases). Written as DNA, the CDR3 is TGTGCCAGCAGTCGTGCGGGACCGTCCAATGAGCAGTTCTTC. It encodes CASSRAGPSNEQFF.